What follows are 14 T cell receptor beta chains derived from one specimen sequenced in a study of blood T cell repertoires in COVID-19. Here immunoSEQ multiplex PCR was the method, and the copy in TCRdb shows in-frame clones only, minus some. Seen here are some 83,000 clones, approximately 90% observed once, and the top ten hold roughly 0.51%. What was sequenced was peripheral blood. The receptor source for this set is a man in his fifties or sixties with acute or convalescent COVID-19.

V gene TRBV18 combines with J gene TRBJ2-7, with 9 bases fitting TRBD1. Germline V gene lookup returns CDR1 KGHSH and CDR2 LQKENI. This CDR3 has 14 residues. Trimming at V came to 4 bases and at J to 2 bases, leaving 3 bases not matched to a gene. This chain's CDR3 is CASSQGTGPYEQYF. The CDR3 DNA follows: TGTGCCAGCTCACAGGGGACAGGGCCCTACGAGCAGTACTTC.

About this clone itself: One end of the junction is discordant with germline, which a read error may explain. The CDR3: CASSSTGQPLAYQQYF. DNA for the CDR3: TGTGCCAGCTCATCTACGGGACAGCCTTTAGCCTACCAGCAGTACTTC. The rearrangement uses TRBV18 and TRBJ2-7; TRBD1 aligns across 7 bases. The germline gives CDR1 KGHSH, CDR2 LQKENI. The CDR3 sequence is 16 residues long.

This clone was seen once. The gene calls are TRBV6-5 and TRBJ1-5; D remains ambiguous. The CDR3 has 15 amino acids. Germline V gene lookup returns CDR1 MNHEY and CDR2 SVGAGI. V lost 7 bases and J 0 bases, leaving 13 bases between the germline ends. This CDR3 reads CASTRTANSNQPQHF. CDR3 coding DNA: TGTGCCAGCACTCGGACTGCAAATAGCAATCAGCCCCAGCATTTT.

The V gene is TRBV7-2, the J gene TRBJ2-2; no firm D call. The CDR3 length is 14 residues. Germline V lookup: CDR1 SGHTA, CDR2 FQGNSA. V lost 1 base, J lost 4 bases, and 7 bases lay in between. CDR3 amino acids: CASSLVSSTGELFF. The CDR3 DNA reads TGTGCCAGCAGCTTAGTGTCCTCCACCGGGGAGCTGTTTTTT.

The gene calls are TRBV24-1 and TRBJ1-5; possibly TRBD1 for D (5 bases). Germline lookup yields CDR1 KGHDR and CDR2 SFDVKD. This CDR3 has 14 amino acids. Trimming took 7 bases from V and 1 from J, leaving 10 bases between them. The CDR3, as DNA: TGTGCCACCAGCGGGGGGTTGAGCAATCAGCCCCAGCATTTT. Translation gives CATSGGLSNQPQHF.

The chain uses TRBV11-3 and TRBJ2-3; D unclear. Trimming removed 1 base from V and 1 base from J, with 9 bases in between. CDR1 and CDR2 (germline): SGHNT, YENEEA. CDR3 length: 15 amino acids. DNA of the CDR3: TGTGCCAGCAGCTTAGCCCACAGAGGCACAGATACGCAGTATTTT. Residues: CASSLAHRGTDTQYF. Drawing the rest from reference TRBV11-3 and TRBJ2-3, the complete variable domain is EAGVVQSPRYKIIEKKQPVAFWCNPISGHNTLYWYLQNLGQGPELLIRYENEEAVDDSQLPKDRFSAERLKGVDSTLKIQPAELGDSAVYLCASSLAHRGTDTQYFGPGTRLTVL.

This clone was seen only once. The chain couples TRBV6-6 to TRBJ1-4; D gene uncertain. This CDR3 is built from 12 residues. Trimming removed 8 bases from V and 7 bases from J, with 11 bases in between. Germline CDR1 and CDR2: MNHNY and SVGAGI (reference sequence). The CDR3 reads CASEQAGEKLFF. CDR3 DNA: TGTGCCAGCGAGCAGGCAGGTGAAAAACTGTTTTTT.

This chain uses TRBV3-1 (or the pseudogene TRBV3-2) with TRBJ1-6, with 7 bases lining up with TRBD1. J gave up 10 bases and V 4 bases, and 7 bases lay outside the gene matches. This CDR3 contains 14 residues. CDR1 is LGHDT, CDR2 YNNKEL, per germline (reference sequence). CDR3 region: CASSPRTGLSPLHF. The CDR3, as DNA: TGTGCCAGCAGCCCACGGACAGGCCTCTCACCCCTCCACTTT.

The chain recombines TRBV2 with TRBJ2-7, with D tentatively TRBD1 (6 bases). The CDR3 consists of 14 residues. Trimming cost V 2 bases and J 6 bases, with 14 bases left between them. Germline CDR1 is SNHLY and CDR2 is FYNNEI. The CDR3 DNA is TGTGCCAGCAGTGAACCAGCAGGGGCGAGCGAGCAGTACTTC. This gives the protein CASSEPAGASEQYF. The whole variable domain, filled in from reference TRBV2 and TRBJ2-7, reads EPEVTQTPSHQVTQMGQEVILRCVPISNHLYFYWYRQILGQKVEFLVSFYNNEISEKSEIFDDQFSVERPDGSNFTLKIRSTKLEDSAMYFCASSEPAGASEQYFGPGTRLTVT.

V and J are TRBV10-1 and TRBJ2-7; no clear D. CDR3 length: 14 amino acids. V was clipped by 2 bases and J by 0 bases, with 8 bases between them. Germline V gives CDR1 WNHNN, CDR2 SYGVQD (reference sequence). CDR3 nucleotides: TGCGCCAGCAGTGAGGCCCGGAGCTCCTACGAGCAGTACTTC. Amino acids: CASSEARSSYEQYF.

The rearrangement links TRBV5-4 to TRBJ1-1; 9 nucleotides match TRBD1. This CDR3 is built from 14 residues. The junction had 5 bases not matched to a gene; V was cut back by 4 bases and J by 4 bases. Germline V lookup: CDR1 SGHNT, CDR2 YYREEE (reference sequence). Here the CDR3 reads CASSGGQGTTEAFF. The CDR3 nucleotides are TGTGCCAGCAGCGGGGGACAGGGTACCACTGAAGCTTTCTTT.

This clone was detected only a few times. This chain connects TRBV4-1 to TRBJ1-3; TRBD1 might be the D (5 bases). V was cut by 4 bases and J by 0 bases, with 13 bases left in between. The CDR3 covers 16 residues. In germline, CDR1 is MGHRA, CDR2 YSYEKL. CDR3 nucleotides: TGCGCCAGCAGCCGCGGGACTTCCTCCTCTGGAAACACCATATATTTT. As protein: CASSRGTSSSGNTIYF.

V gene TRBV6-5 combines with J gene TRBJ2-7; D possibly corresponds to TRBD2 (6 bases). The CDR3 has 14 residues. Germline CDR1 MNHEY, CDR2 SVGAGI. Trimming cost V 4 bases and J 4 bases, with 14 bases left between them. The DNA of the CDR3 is TGTGCCAGCAGTTTGGGGGAGACTAGTTACGAGCAGTACTTC. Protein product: CASSLGETSYEQYF.

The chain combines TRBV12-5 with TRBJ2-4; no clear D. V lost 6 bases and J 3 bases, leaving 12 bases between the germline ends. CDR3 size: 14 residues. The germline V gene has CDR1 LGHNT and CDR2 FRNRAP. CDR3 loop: CASGNPAGKNIQYF. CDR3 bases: TGTGCTAGTGGAAACCCCGCCGGCAAAAACATTCAGTACTTC. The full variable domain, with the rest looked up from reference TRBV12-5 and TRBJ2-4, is DARVTQTPRHKVTEMGQEVTMRCQPILGHNTVFWYRQTMMQGLELLAYFRNRAPLDDSGMPKDRFSAEMPDATLATLKIQPSEPRDSAVYFCASGNPAGKNIQYFGAGTRLSVL.